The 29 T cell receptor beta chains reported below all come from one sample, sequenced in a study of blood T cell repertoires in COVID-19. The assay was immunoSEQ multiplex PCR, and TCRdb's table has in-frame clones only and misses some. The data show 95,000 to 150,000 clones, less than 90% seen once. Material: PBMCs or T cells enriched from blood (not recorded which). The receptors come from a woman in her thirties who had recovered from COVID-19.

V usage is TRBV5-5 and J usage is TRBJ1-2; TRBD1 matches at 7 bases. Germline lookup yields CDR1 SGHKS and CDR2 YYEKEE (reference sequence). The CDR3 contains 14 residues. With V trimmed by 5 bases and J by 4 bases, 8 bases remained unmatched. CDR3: CASRYKTGSYGYTF. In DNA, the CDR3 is TGTGCCAGCAGGTATAAGACAGGGAGCTATGGCTACACCTTC.

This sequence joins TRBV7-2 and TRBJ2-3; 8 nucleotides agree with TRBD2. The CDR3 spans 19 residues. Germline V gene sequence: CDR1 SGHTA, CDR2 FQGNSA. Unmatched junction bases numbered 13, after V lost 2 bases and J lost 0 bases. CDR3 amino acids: CASSLSGRLAGTSTDTQYF. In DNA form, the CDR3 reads TGTGCCAGCAGCTTAAGCGGGAGATTAGCGGGAACCAGCACAGATACGCAGTATTTT.

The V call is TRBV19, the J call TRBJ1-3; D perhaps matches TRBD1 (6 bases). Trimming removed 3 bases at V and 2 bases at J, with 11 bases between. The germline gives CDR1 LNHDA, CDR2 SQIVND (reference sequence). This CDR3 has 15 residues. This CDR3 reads CASSIPEGAGNTIYF. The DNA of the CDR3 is TGTGCCAGTAGTATCCCCGAGGGGGCTGGAAACACCATATATTTT.

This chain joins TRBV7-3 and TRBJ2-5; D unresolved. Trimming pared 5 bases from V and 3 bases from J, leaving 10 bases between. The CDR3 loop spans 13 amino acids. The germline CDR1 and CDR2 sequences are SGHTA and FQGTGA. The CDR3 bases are TGTGCCAGCAGCGCCTTGAGTGAAGAGACCCAGTACTTC. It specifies CASSALSEETQYF.

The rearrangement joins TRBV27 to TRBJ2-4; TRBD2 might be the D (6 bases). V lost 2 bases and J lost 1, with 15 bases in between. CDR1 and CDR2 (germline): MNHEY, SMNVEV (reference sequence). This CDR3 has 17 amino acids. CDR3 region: CASSLLGRAGAKNIQYF. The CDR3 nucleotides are TGTGCCAGCAGTTTACTAGGCAGGGCGGGGGCCAAAAACATTCAGTACTTC.

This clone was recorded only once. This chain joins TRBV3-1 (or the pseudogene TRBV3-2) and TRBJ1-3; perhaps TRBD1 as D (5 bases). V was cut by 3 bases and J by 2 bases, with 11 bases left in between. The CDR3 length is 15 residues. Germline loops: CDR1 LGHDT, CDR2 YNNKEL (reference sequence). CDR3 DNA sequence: TGTGCCAGCAGCCAGTCTCAGGGAACTGGAAACACCATATATTTT. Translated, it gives CASSQSQGTGNTIYF.

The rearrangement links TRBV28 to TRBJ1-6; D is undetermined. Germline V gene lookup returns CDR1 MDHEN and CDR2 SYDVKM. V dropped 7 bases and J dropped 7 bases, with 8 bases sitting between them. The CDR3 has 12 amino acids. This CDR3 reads CASTTWNSPLHF. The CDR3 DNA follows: TGTGCCAGCACCACTTGGAATTCACCCCTCCACTTT.

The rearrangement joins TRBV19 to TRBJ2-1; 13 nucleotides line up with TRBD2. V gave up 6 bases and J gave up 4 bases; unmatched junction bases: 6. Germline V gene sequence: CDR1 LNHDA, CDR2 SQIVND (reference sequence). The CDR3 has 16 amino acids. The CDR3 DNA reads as TGTGCCAGTAGCCGGACTAGCGGGAGTTCGTACAATGAGCAGTTCTTC. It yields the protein CASSRTSGSSYNEQFF.

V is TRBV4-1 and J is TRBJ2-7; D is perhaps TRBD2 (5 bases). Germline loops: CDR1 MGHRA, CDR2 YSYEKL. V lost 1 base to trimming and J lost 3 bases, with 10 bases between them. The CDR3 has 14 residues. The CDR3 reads CASSQAHRDYEQYF. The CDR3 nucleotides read TGCGCCAGCAGCCAAGCACACCGGGACTACGAGCAGTACTTC.

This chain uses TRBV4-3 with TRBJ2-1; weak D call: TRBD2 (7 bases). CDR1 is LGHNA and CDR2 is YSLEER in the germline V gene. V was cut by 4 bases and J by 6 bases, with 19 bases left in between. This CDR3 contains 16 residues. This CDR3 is CASSPQGGEPPNEQFF. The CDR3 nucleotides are TGCGCCAGCAGCCCCCAAGGGGGGGAGCCACCCAATGAGCAGTTCTTC.

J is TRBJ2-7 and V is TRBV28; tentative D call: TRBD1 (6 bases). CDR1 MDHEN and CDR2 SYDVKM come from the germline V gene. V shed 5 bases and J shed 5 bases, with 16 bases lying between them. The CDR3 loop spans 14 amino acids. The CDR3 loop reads CASSITTGGNEQYF. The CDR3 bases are TGTGCCAGCAGTATCACGACAGGCGGAAACGAGCAGTACTTC.

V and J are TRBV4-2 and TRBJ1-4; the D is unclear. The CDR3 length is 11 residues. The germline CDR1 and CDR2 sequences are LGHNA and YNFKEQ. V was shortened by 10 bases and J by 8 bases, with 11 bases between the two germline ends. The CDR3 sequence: CAIRGGEKLFF. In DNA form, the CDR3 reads TGTGCCATCCGGGGAGGGGAAAAACTGTTTTTT.

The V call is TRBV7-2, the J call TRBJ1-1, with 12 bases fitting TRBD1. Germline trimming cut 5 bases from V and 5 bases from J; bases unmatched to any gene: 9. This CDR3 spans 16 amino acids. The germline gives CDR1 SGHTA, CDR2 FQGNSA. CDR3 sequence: CASSPGQGAAGTEAFF. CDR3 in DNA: TGTGCCAGCAGCCCGGGACAGGGGGCGGCTGGGACTGAAGCTTTCTTT.

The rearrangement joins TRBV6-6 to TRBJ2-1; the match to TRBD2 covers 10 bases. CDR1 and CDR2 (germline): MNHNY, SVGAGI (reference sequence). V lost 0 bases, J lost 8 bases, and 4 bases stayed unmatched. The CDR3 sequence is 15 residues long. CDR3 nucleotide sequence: TGTGCCAGCAGTTACTCGGCTAGCGGGAGCTATGAGCAGTTCTTC. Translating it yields CASSYSASGSYEQFF.

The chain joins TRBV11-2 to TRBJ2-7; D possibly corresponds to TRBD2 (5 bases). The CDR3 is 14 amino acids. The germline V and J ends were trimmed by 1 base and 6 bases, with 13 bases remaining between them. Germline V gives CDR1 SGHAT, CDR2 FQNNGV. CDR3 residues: CASSLVLARSEQYF. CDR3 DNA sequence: TGTGCCAGCAGCTTAGTCCTAGCTAGAAGCGAGCAGTACTTC.

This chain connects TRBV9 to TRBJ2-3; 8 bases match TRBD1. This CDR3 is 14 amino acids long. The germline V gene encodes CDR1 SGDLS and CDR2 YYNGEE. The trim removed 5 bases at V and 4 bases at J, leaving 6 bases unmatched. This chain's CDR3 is CASSRDRPSDTQYF. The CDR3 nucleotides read TGTGCCAGCAGTCGGGACAGGCCGTCAGATACGCAGTATTTT. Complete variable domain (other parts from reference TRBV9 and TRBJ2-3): DSGVTQTPKHLITATGQRVTLRCSPRSGDLSVYWYQQSLDQGLQFLIQYYNGEERAKGNILERFSAQQFPDLHSELNLSSLELGDSALYFCASSRDRPSDTQYFGPGTRLTVL.

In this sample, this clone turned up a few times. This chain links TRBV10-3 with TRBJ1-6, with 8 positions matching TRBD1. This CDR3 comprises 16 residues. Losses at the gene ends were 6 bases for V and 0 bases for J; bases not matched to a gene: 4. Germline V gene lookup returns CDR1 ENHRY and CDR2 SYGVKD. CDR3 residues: CAISRQGSSYNSPLHF. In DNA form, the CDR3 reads TGTGCCATCAGCAGACAGGGGAGCTCCTATAATTCACCCCTCCACTTT.

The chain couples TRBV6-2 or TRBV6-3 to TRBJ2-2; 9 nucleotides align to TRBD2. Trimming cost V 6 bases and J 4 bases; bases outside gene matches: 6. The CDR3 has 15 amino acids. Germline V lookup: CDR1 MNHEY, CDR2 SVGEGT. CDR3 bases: TGTGCCAGCAGCGTAGCGGGAGAGGCCACCGGGGAGCTGTTTTTT. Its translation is CASSVAGEATGELFF.

The CDR3, as DNA: TGTGCCAGCAAGCCGTCGTCATATGGCTACACCTTC. Translation: CASKPSSYGYTF. The chain recombines TRBV9 with TRBJ1-2; D not resolved. Germline V lookup: CDR1 SGDLS, CDR2 YYNGEE. Between the trimmed V and J ends, which lost 6 bases and 5 bases, there was a span of 11 bases. CDR3 length: 12 residues.

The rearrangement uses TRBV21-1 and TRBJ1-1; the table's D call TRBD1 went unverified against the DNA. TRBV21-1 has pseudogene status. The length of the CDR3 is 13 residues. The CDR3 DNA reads TGTGCCAGCACCAGACAGGAGAACACTGAAGCTTTCTTT. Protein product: CASTRQENTEAFF.

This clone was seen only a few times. In nucleotides, the CDR3 is TGTGCCAGCAGCCGACTCCGCCCCGGGGGGGCTGGTAAGGGCTACACCTTC. It translates to CASSRLRPGGAGKGYTF. The J gene is TRBJ1-2, the V gene TRBV4-2; a weak D match, TRBD1 (6 bases). CDR3 length: 17 residues. The germline CDR1 and CDR2 sequences are LGHNA and YNFKEQ. V shed 4 bases and J shed 8 bases, with 26 bases lying between them.

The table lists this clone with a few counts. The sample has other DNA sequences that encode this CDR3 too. CDR3 loop: CASSQDLAGGPDTQYF. In nucleotides, the CDR3 is TGCGCCAGCAGCCAAGATCTAGCGGGAGGGCCAGATACGCAGTATTTT. The chain is built from TRBV4-3 and TRBJ2-3; 12 bases map to TRBD2. V lost 0 bases, J lost 4 bases, and 2 bases stayed unmatched. The germline V gene encodes CDR1 LGHNA and CDR2 YSLEER. The CDR3 spans 16 residues.

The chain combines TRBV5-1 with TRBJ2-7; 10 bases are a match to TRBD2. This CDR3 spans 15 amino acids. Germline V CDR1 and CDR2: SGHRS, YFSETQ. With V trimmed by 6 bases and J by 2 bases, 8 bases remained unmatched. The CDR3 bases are TGCGCCAGCAACCCAGCGGGAGGGGTCACCTACGAGCAGTACTTC. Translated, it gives CASNPAGGVTYEQYF.

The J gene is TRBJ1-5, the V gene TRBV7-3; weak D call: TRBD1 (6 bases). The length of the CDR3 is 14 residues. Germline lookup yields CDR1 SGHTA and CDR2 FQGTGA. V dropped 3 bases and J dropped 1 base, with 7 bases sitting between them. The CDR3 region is CASSFQGSNQPQHF. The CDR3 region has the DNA TGTGCCAGCAGCTTCCAGGGGAGCAATCAGCCCCAGCATTTT.

CDR3 DNA: TGTGCCAGCCAGCGGGAGGATTGGGATACGCAGTATTTT. Protein product: CASQREDWDTQYF. The chain joins TRBV9 to TRBJ2-3, with 9 bases matching TRBD2. V shed 7 bases, J shed 6 bases, and the junction held 6 bases outside the gene matches. The CDR3 is 13 residues long. The V gene's germline CDR1 is SGDLS and CDR2 YYNGEE.

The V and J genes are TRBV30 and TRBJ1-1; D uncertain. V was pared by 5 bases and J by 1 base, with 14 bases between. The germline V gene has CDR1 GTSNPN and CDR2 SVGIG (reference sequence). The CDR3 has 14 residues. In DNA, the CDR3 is TGTGCCTGGGGCGGACTCCTGAGGAACACTGAAGCTTTCTTT. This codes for CAWGGLLRNTEAFF.

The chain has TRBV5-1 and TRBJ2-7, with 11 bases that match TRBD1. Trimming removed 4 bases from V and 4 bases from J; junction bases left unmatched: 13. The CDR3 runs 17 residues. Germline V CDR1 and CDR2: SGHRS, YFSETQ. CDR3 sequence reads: CASSGGPGQGARYEQYF. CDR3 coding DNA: TGCGCCAGCAGCGGGGGGCCAGGACAGGGGGCTAGGTACGAGCAGTACTTC.

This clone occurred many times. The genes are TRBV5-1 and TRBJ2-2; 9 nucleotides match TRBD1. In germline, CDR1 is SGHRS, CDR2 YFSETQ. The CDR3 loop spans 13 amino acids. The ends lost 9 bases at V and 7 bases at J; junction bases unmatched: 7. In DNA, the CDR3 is TGCGCCACCAGGGACAGGGAAGGCGGGGAGCTGTTTTTT. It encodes CATRDREGGELFF.

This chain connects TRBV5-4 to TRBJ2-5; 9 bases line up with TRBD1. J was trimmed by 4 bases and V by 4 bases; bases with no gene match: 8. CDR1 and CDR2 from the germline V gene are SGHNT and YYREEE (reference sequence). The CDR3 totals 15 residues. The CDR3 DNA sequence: TGTGCCAGCAGCACAAAACAGGGGGCGCGAGAGACCCAGTACTTC. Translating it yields CASSTKQGARETQYF.